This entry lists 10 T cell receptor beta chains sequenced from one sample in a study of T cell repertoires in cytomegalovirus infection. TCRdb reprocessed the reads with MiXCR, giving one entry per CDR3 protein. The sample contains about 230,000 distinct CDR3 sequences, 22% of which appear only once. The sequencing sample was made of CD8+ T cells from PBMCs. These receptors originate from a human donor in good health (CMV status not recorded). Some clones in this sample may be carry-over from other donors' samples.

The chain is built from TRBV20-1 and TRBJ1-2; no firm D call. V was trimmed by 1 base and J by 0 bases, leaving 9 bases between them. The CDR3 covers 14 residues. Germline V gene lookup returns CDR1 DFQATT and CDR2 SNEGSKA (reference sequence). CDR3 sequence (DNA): TGCAGTGCTAGAGTGGCAGTCTCTAACTATGGCTACACCTTC. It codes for CSARVAVSNYGYTF.

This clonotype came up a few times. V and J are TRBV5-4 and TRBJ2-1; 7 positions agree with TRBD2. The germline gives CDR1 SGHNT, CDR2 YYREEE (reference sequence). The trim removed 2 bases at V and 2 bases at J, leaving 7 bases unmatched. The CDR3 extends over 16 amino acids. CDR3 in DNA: TGTGCCAGCAGCTTTTGGGAGGGATACCCCTACAATGAGCAGTTCTTC. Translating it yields CASSFWEGYPYNEQFF.

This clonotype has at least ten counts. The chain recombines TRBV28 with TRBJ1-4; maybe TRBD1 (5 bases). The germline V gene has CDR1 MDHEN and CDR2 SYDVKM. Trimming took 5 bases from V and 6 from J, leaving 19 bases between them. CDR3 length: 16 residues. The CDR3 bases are TGTGCCAGCAGTCCTCGAGGGCAGGGTACGGATGAAAAACTGTTTTTT. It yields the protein CASSPRGQGTDEKLFF.

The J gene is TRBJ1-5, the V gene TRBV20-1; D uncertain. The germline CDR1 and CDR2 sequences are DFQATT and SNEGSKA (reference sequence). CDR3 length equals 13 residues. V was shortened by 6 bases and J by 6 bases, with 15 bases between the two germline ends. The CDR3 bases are TGCAGTGCGCTCGACGGGGTTGGTCAGCCCCAGCATTTT. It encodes CSALDGVGQPQHF.

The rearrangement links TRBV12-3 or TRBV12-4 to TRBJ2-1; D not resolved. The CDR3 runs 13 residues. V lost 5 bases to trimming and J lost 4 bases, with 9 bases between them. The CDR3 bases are TGTGCCAGCAGTCCGGAGTCTTACAATGAGCAGTTCTTC. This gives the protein CASSPESYNEQFF.

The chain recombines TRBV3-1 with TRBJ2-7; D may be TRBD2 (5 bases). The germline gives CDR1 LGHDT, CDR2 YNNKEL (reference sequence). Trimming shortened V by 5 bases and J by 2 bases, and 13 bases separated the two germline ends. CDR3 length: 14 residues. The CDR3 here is CASSSRRGPYEQYF. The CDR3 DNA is TGTGCCAGCAGCTCTCGCCGGGGTCCCTACGAGCAGTACTTC.

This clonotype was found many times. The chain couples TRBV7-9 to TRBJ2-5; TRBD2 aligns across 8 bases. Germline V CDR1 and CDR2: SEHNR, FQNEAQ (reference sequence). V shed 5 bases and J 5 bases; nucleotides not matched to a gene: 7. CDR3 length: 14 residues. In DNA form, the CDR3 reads TGTGCCAGCAGCACCGGGACTAGTTGGGAGACCCAGTACTTC. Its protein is CASSTGTSWETQYF.

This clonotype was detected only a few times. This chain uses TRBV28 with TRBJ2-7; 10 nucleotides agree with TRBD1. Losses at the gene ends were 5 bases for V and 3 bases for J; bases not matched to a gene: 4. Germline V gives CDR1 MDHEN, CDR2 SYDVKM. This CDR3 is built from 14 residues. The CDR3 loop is CASSPGQGDYEQYF. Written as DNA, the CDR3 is TGTGCCAGCAGTCCAGGACAGGGGGACTACGAGCAGTACTTC.

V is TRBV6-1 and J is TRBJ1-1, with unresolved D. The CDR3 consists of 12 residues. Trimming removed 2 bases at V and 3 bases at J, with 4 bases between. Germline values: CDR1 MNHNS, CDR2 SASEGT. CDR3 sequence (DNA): TGTGCCAGCAGTGAATTGGACACTGAAGCTTTCTTT. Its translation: CASSELDTEAFF.

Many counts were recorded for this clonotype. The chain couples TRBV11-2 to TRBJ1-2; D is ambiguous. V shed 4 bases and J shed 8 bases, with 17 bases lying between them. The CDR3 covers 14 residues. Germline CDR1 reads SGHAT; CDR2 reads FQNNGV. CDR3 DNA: TGTGCCAGCAGCTCTCCCGCGGGTCAAAGGGGCTACACCTTC. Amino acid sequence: CASSSPAGQRGYTF. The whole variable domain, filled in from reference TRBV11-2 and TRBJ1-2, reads EAGVAQSPRYKIIEKRQSVAFWCNPISGHATLYWYQQILGQGPKLLIQFQNNGVVDDSQLPKDRFSAERLKGVDSTLKIQPAKLEDSAVYLCASSSPAGQRGYTFGSGTRLTVV.